This T cell receptor (beta chain) originates from a study of shared clonotypes between healthy human individuals. Whole-study results and caveats: Only blood was sampled; tissue repertoires likely differ. Rarefaction revealed incomplete sorted-subset sequencing despite large depth. Sharing across a few donors was seen in about 5% of naive CD4 clonotypes.

Naivety among CD8 cells was defined by CD45RO negativity and positive CCR7 selection, thereby excluding terminally differentiated effector memory CD45RA+ cells. Per the study methods: ImmunoSEQ output lacked quality scores and full-length reads, limiting matched filtering. Sequencing used immunoSEQ multiplex PCR; TCRdb keeps in-frame clones, though not all of them. That table is the source of V, J and clone size, and D and trimming were worked out from the DNA. The sample has 650,000 to 800,000 clones; about 91% are singletons. Germline lookup yields CDR1 SQVTM and CDR2 ANQGSEA. Trimming removed 7 bases at V and 3 bases at J, with 30 bases between. There are 18 residues in the CDR3. This clone was picked up one time. Antigen: not known.

This receptor was obtained from a man aged 25-45 years in good health. Material for sequencing was naive CD8+ T cells sorted from blood. V is TRBV29-1 and J is TRBJ1-1; D remains ambiguous. This CDR3 is CSGNCPPTKGRGYTEAFF. The CDR3 coding sequence is TGCAGCGGTAACTGTCCCCCAACCAAGGGCCGAGGCTACACTGAAGCTTTCTTT.